The rows below give T cell receptor beta chains drawn from one sample of a study of T-cell reconstitution after alpha-beta-depleted transplantation in children. TCRdb re-analysed the PCR reads in MiXCR, keeping a single row per CDR3 protein. The sample yields a few hundred thousand distinct CDR3 sequences, 10% seen once. The sequenced sample was PBMCs from the stem cell graft donor, obtained from the stem cell graft. These receptors all come from a human donor who donated a stem cell graft to a child with acute lymphoblastic leukemia. Each CDR3 is given with its conserved first and last residue. A D gene is named only where the DNA matches it firmly. The size entry is marked missing in some rows and otherwise reads once, few, many or a size class.

size: many; J: TRBJ1-1; D: -; V: TRBV27; CDR3: CASSLTGQTEAFF; DNA: TGTGCCAGCAGTTTAACGGGGCAGACTGAAGCTTTCTTT
size: few; J: TRBJ1-1; D: TRBD1; V: TRBV12-3/TRBV12-4; CDR3: CASSPSGQGGAEAFF; DNA: TGTGCCAGCTCACCTTCCGGACAGGGAGGCGCTGAAGCTTTCTTT
size: -; J: TRBJ2-7; D: TRBD2; V: TRBV20-1; CDR3: CCARERTSGRWPAYEQYF; DNA: TGCTGTGCTAGAGAAAGGACTAGCGGGAGATGGCCCGCCTACGAGCAGTACTTC
size: many; J: TRBJ2-7; D: TRBD1; V: TRBV29-1; CDR3: CSVIKTGGGRYEQYF; DNA: TGCAGCGTCATAAAGACAGGGGGTGGAAGGTACGAGCAGTACTTC
size: -; J: TRBJ2-3; D: -; V: TRBV7-9; CDR3: CASSFDGIASTDTQYF; DNA: TGTGCCAGCAGCTTCGACGGAATAGCTAGCACAGATACGCAGTATTTT
size: -; J: TRBJ2-5; D: -; V: TRBV11-2; CDR3: CASSHRELETQYF; DNA: TGTGCCAGCAGCCACAGGGAATTGGAGACCCAGTACTTC
size: -; J: TRBJ2-5; D: -; V: TRBV7-9; CDR3: CASSAILGEEGQETQYF; DNA: TGTGCCAGCAGCGCAATACTCGGAGAGGAGGGGCAAGAGACCCAGTACTTC
size: -; J: TRBJ1-5; D: TRBD1; V: TRBV7-2; CDR3: CASRLDRGNQPQHF; DNA: TGTGCCAGCAGACTGGACAGGGGCAATCAGCCCCAGCATTTT
size: few; J: TRBJ2-7; D: -; V: TRBV4-1; CDR3: CASSHHFLVSGRLFYEQYF; DNA: TGCGCCAGCAGCCACCATTTTCTTGTTTCGGGACGTCTCTTCTACGAGCAGTACTTC
size: -; J: TRBJ2-1; D: -; V: TRBV27; CDR3: CASSPEFRNGRNEQFF; DNA: TGTGCCAGCAGTCCAGAATTTCGGAATGGGCGCAATGAGCAGTTCTTC
size: few; J: TRBJ2-7; D: -; V: TRBV7-9; CDR3: CASSLASGGDEQYF; DNA: TGTGCCAGCAGCTTAGCCTCCGGCGGTGACGAGCAGTACTTC
size: few; J: TRBJ2-1; D: TRBD2; V: TRBV7-9; CDR3: CASSRLADLYNEQFF; DNA: TGTGCCAGCAGCAGACTAGCGGATCTCTACAATGAGCAGTTCTTC
size: few; J: TRBJ2-1; D: -; V: TRBV29-1; CDR3: CSVEDRGQTLLRNEQFF; DNA: TGCAGCGTTGAAGATCGTGGACAGACTCTGCTGAGGAATGAGCAGTTCTTC
size: many; J: TRBJ1-1; D: -; V: TRBV2; CDR3: CASSDARGNTEAFF; DNA: TGTGCCAGCAGTGACGCCAGGGGGAACACTGAAGCTTTCTTT
size: -; J: TRBJ2-7; D: -; V: TRBV27; CDR3: CASSSLRGAQYF; DNA: TGTGCCAGCAGTTCACTACGGGGGGCGCAGTACTTC
size: -; J: TRBJ1-5; D: TRBD1; V: TRBV7-9; CDR3: CASSGGTEDQPQHF; DNA: TGTGCCAGCAGCGGAGGGACAGAAGATCAGCCCCAGCATTTT
size: -; J: TRBJ1-2; D: TRBD1; V: TRBV11-2; CDR3: CASSVDRVGGGYTF; DNA: TGTGCCAGCAGCGTCGACAGGGTCGGTGGCGGCTACACCTTC
size: -; J: TRBJ2-6; D: TRBD1; V: TRBV24-1; CDR3: CAKTNLEGTGSSGANVLTF; DNA: TGTGCCAAAACAAACCTTGAGGGGACAGGCAGCTCTGGGGCCAACGTCCTGACTTTC
size: -; J: TRBJ2-2; D: -; V: TRBV12-2; CDR3: CASRFYTGELFF; DNA: TGTGCAAGTCGCTTCTACACCGGGGAGCTGTTTTTT
size: many; J: TRBJ2-1; D: TRBD2; V: TRBV7-8; CDR3: CASSLEVAGENEQFF; DNA: TGTGCCAGCAGCTTAGAAGTAGCGGGAGAAAATGAGCAGTTCTTC
size: -; J: TRBJ1-3; D: -; V: TRBV28; CDR3: CASSLSVAAGNTIYF; DNA: TGTGCCAGCAGTTTATCAGTGGCGGCTGGAAACACCATATATTTT
size: -; J: TRBJ2-7; D: -; V: TRBV5-6; CDR3: CAMAPGLGVPYEQYF; DNA: TGTGCCATGGCCCCCGGGCTAGGGGTCCCCTACGAGCAGTACTTC
size: -; J: TRBJ2-7; D: TRBD1; V: TRBV4-1; CDR3: CASSPGTDFYEQYF; DNA: TGCGCCAGCAGCCCCGGGACAGACTTCTACGAGCAGTACTTC
size: many; J: TRBJ2-5; D: TRBD2; V: TRBV27; CDR3: CASSWPGGTQYF; DNA: TGTGCCAGCAGTTGGCCGGGAGGGACCCAGTACTTC
size: few; J: TRBJ1-1; D: -; V: TRBV12-3/TRBV12-4; CDR3: CASSLGLGSNTEAFF; DNA: TGTGCCAGCAGTTTAGGCCTCGGGTCGAACACTGAAGCTTTCTTT
size: many; J: TRBJ2-3; D: TRBD2; V: TRBV9; CDR3: CASSVQREVSTDTQYF; DNA: TGTGCCAGCAGCGTACAGCGGGAGGTTAGCACAGATACGCAGTATTTT
size: -; J: TRBJ2-2; D: -; V: TRBV4-2; CDR3: CASSQGGSGELFF; DNA: TGTGCCAGCAGCCAAGGGGGGTCCGGGGAGCTGTTTTTT
size: -; J: TRBJ2-4; D: -; V: TRBV7-2; CDR3: CASSPPPGVAKNSQYF; DNA: TGTGCCAGCAGCCCCCCGCCGGGGGTAGCCAAAAACAGTCAGTACTTC
size: -; J: TRBJ2-5; D: -; V: TRBV15; CDR3: CATSRDPQQQETQYF; DNA: TGTGCCACCAGCAGAGATCCCCAGCAACAAGAGACCCAGTACTTC
size: few; J: TRBJ2-7; D: -; V: TRBV4-3; CDR3: CASTYFYEQYF; DNA: TGCGCCAGCACCTACTTCTACGAGCAGTACTTC
size: -; J: TRBJ2-1; D: TRBD2; V: TRBV12-3/TRBV12-4; CDR3: CASSSLAGVENEQFF; DNA: TGTGCCAGCAGTTCACTAGCGGGGGTGGAGAATGAGCAGTTCTTC
size: -; J: TRBJ2-2; D: TRBD2; V: TRBV15; CDR3: CATSRARPLAGGDFTGELFF; DNA: TGTGCCACCAGCAGAGCCCGACCCCTAGCGGGAGGGGATTTCACCGGGGAGCTGTTTTTT
size: many; J: TRBJ1-5; D: -; V: TRBV25-1; CDR3: CASSESGNQPQHF; DNA: TGTGCCAGCAGTGAATCAGGCAATCAGCCCCAGCATTTT
size: many; J: TRBJ1-1; D: -; V: TRBV7-9; CDR3: CASSLDIVRKTEAFF; DNA: TGTGCCAGCAGCTTGGACATCGTGAGGAAAACTGAAGCTTTCTTT
size: few; J: TRBJ2-5; D: TRBD1; V: TRBV29-1; CDR3: CSAGTGGRETQYF; DNA: TGCAGCGCTGGGACAGGGGGCCGGGAGACCCAGTACTTC
size: -; J: TRBJ2-1; D: TRBD2; V: TRBV29-1; CDR3: CSVGHGLAGGDLRGEQFF; DNA: TGCAGCGTTGGCCACGGGCTAGCGGGAGGGGACCTTAGGGGTGAGCAGTTCTTC
size: many; J: TRBJ2-7; D: TRBD2; V: TRBV3-1; CDR3: CASSPSSSGGAYEQYF; DNA: TGTGCCAGCAGCCCCAGCTCTAGCGGGGGAGCCTACGAGCAGTACTTC
size: few; J: TRBJ1-2; D: -; V: TRBV7-6; CDR3: CASSLQRRDKGGYTF; DNA: TGTGCCAGCAGCTTACAAAGGAGAGATAAGGGTGGCTACACCTTC
size: -; J: TRBJ2-5; D: TRBD1; V: TRBV29-1; CDR3: CSVETGTGKQETQYF; DNA: TGCAGCGTTGAAACCGGGACAGGAAAGCAAGAGACCCAGTACTTC
size: -; J: TRBJ2-5; D: -; V: TRBV7-3; CDR3: CASSRTGQGTQYF; DNA: TGTGCCAGCAGCCGCACAGGGCAAGGGACCCAGTACTTC
size: few; J: TRBJ1-3; D: -; V: TRBV28; CDR3: CASSWPLSSGNTIYF; DNA: TGTGCCAGCAGTTGGCCGTTGAGCTCTGGAAACACCATATATTTT
size: -; J: TRBJ2-3; D: TRBD1; V: TRBV20-1; CDR3: CSATGEEDRGSWGLLTDTQYF; DNA: TGCAGTGCTACGGGGGAAGAGGACAGGGGTTCCTGGGGGCTCCTCACAGATACGCAGTATTTT
size: few; J: TRBJ1-6; D: -; V: TRBV27; CDR3: CASTGPGEGRNSPLHF; DNA: TGTGCCAGCACCGGACCGGGGGAGGGCCGTAATTCACCCCTCCACTTT
size: many; J: TRBJ2-1; D: TRBD2; V: TRBV9; CDR3: CASSPLAGGTYNEQFF; DNA: TGTGCCAGCAGCCCCCTCGCGGGGGGAACCTACAATGAGCAGTTCTTC
size: few; J: TRBJ2-7; D: -; V: TRBV12-3/TRBV12-4; CDR3: CASSLMYLPYEQYF; DNA: TGTGCCAGCAGTTTGATGTACCTCCCCTACGAGCAGTACTTC
size: -; J: TRBJ1-6; D: -; V: TRBV6-5; CDR3: CASSYNGHSPLHF; DNA: TGTGCCAGCAGTTACAACGGGCATTCACCCCTCCACTTT
size: many; J: TRBJ1-1; D: -; V: TRBV5-1; CDR3: CASSSGGRNTEAFF; DNA: TGCGCCAGCAGCTCAGGAGGTCGAAACACTGAAGCTTTCTTT
size: few; J: TRBJ2-5; D: -; V: TRBV11-2; CDR3: CASRQETGRETQYF; DNA: TGTGCCAGCAGACAAGAAACAGGGCGGGAGACCCAGTACTTC
size: few; J: TRBJ2-1; D: -; V: TRBV7-9; CDR3: CASSLGTLPVGQFF; DNA: TGTGCCAGCAGCTTAGGCACTCTCCCGGTTGGGCAGTTCTTC
size: -; J: TRBJ2-7; D: TRBD1; V: TRBV18; CDR3: CASSPLDRAPNF; DNA: TGTGCCAGCTCACCGTTAGACAGGGCCCCTAACTTC
size: -; J: TRBJ2-7; D: TRBD1; V: TRBV14; CDR3: CASSIQTGVYEQYF; DNA: TGTGCCAGCAGCATCCAAACAGGGGTCTACGAGCAGTACTTC
size: many; J: TRBJ1-1; D: -; V: TRBV7-9; CDR3: CASSLGGTQLQYTEAFF; DNA: TGTGCCAGCAGCTTAGGTGGGACCCAGCTTCAGTACACTGAAGCTTTCTTT
size: few; J: TRBJ1-2; D: TRBD1; V: TRBV5-1; CDR3: CASSALGDRDYGYTF; DNA: TGCGCCAGCAGCGCCCTCGGAGACAGGGACTATGGCTACACCTTC
size: many; J: TRBJ1-2; D: -; V: TRBV6-5; CDR3: CASSYRVDSVTSNYGYTF; DNA: TGTGCCAGCAGTTATCGGGTGGACAGCGTAACCTCTAACTATGGCTACACCTTC
size: few; J: TRBJ1-1; D: TRBD1; V: TRBV7-2; CDR3: CASRFGQGDTEAFF; DNA: TGTGCCAGCAGATTCGGACAGGGCGACACTGAAGCTTTCTTT
size: few; J: TRBJ2-7; D: -; V: TRBV20-1; CDR3: CSAGGEDEPYEQYF; DNA: TGCAGTGCTGGCGGAGAAGACGAACCGTACGAGCAGTACTTC
size: -; J: TRBJ2-1; D: -; V: TRBV11-1; CDR3: CASSPRRRNEQFF; DNA: TGTGCCAGCAGCCCCAGACGCCGAAATGAGCAGTTCTTC
size: few; J: TRBJ2-3; D: -; V: TRBV20-1; CDR3: CSVRKAVWDTQYF; DNA: TGCAGTGTCCGAAAGGCGGTCTGGGATACGCAGTATTTT
size: many; J: TRBJ2-5; D: TRBD2; V: TRBV7-7; CDR3: CASSSTSGNGETQYF; DNA: TGTGCTAGCAGTTCTACTAGCGGCAACGGGGAGACCCAGTACTTC
size: many; J: TRBJ1-6; D: -; V: TRBV6-6; CDR3: CVAGASGNSPLHF; DNA: TGTGTCGCGGGGGCGTCAGGCAATTCACCCCTCCACTTT